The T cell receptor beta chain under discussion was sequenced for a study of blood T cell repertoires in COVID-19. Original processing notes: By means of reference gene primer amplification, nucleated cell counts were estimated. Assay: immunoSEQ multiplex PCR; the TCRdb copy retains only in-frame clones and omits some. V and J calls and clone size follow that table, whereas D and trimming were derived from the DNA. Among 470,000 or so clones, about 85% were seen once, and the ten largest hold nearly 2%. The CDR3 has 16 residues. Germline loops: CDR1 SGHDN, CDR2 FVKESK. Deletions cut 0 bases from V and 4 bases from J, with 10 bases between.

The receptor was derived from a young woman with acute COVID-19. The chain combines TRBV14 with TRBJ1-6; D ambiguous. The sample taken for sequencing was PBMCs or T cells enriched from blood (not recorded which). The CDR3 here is CASSQDLASYNSPLHF. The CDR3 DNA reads TGTGCCAGCAGCCAAGATCTAGCGAGTTATAATTCACCCCTCCACTTT.